What follows are 18 T cell receptor beta chains derived from one specimen sequenced in a study of blood T cell repertoires in COVID-19. Assay used: immunoSEQ multiplex PCR; TCRdb lists only in-frame clones, some missing. The table includes around 250,000 clones, 86% detected once. The sample was peripheral blood. The source is a man in his forties with active or convalescent COVID-19.

V and J are TRBV2 and TRBJ2-2; maybe TRBD1 (6 bases). The germline V and J ends were trimmed by 5 bases and 2 bases, with 15 bases remaining between them. This CDR3 is built from 16 residues. The germline gives CDR1 SNHLY, CDR2 FYNNEI. The CDR3 coding sequence is TGTGCCAGCAGTAAATTCCGGACAGCAAACACCGGGGAGCTGTTTTTT. Translating it yields CASSKFRTANTGELFF.

This sequence joins TRBV7-2 and TRBJ2-1; D is possibly TRBD2 (7 bases). Germline V gene data show CDR1 as SGHTA and CDR2 as FQGNSA. V lost 8 bases and J lost 0, with 17 bases in between. The CDR3 consists of 16 residues. The CDR3 loop is CASSGGGSPSYNEQFF. The DNA of the CDR3 is TGTGCCAGCTCGGGGGGCGGGAGCCCCTCCTACAATGAGCAGTTCTTC.

The chain links TRBV5-1 to TRBJ2-5; 7 nucleotides match TRBD2. V dropped 4 bases and J dropped 2; count of bases not matched to a gene: 20. The CDR3 covers 19 residues. Looked up from germline, CDR1 is SGHRS and CDR2 is YFSETQ. The CDR3 is CASSPRRGWLAERQETQYF. CDR3 nucleotide sequence: TGCGCCAGCAGCCCCCGACGGGGGTGGCTAGCGGAGAGACAAGAGACCCAGTACTTC.

This chain uses TRBV2 with TRBJ2-3; 7 bases match TRBD2. The junction had 5 bases not matched to a gene; V was cut back by 5 bases and J by 3 bases. The CDR3 loop spans 14 amino acids. The germline V gene encodes CDR1 SNHLY and CDR2 FYNNEI. The CDR3 sequence: CASSSGAGTDTQYF. DNA of the CDR3: TGTGCCAGCAGTAGCGGGGCGGGGACAGATACGCAGTATTTT.

The chain uses TRBV5-1 and TRBJ1-3, with no clear D. Trimming cost V 7 bases and J 0 bases, with 11 bases left between them. CDR3 length: 14 amino acids. The germline V gene has CDR1 SGHRS and CDR2 YFSETQ. The CDR3 sequence: CASGLESSGNTIYF. In DNA, the CDR3 is TGCGCCAGCGGCCTGGAGAGCTCTGGAAACACCATATATTTT. The full variable domain, its missing parts supplied by reference TRBV5-1 and TRBJ1-3, is KAGVTQTPRYLIKTRGQQVTLSCSPISGHRSVSWYQQTPGQGLQFLFEYFSETQRNKGNFPGRFSGRQFSNSRSEMNVSTLELGDSALYLCASGLESSGNTIYFGEGSWLTVV.

The chain is built from TRBV7-3 and TRBJ2-3, with D tentatively TRBD2 (7 bases). Per the germline V gene, CDR1 is SGHTA and CDR2 is FQGTGA. Trimming stripped 4 bases from V and 4 bases from J, with 18 bases between. The CDR3 length is 16 residues. The CDR3 nucleotides are TGTGCCAGCAGCTCCTGGGGGCAGGGACTACCAGATACGCAGTATTTT. This encodes CASSSWGQGLPDTQYF.

The CDR3 protein is CASSPGGGLDEQFF. CDR3 sequence (DNA): TGTGCCAGCAGCCCCGGCGGCGGCCTGGATGAGCAGTTCTTC. The chain joins TRBV27 to TRBJ2-1; D not resolved. Germline V CDR1 and CDR2: MNHEY, SMNVEV (reference sequence). Deletions cut 6 bases from V and 8 bases from J, with 17 bases between. The CDR3 consists of 14 residues.

V is TRBV28 and J is TRBJ2-3, with 7 bases fitting TRBD2. CDR1 and CDR2 from the germline V gene are MDHEN and SYDVKM. After removal of 8 bases from V and 2 bases from J, the junction contained 10 bases not matched to a gene. The CDR3 sequence is 15 residues long. This CDR3 is CASEMGGSYTDTQYF. The CDR3 DNA is TGTGCCAGCGAAATGGGGGGGTCATACACAGATACGCAGTATTTT.

The genes are TRBV2 and TRBJ2-1; the match to TRBD2 covers 7 bases. The germline V gene encodes CDR1 SNHLY and CDR2 FYNNEI. This CDR3 has 12 residues. V was clipped by 6 bases and J by 12 bases; unmatched bases: 8. CDR3 in DNA: TGTGCCAGCAGAGGGGCGGGAGTGGGGCAGTTCTTC. Translation: CASRGAGVGQFF.

This sequence joins TRBV19 and TRBJ1-6, with 7 bases identical to TRBD1. Germline lookup yields CDR1 LNHDA and CDR2 SQIVND (reference sequence). The V segment lost 9 bases and the J segment 5 bases; nucleotides outside the gene matches: 7. CDR3 length: 14 residues. CDR3 sequence: CASTKQGNNSPLHF. The CDR3 region has the DNA TGTGCCAGCACCAAACAGGGGAATAATTCACCCCTCCACTTT.

The rearrangement joins TRBV27 to TRBJ1-3; no firm D call. This CDR3 is built from 15 residues. Per the germline V gene, CDR1 is MNHEY and CDR2 is SMNVEV (reference sequence). V lost 4 bases and J lost 0, with 10 bases in between. The CDR3 reads CASSSPSDSGNTIYF. The CDR3 DNA is TGTGCCAGCAGTTCCCCGTCAGACTCTGGAAACACCATATATTTT.

V is TRBV6-5 and J is TRBJ1-2, with D perhaps TRBD1 (5 bases). Looked up from germline, CDR1 is MNHEY and CDR2 is SVGAGI. The CDR3 consists of 14 residues. V lost 4 bases, J lost 0 bases, and 9 bases lay in between. CDR3 sequence: CASSLRGSNYGYTF. The CDR3 DNA is TGTGCCAGCAGTTTAAGGGGCTCTAACTATGGCTACACCTTC.

In its sample, this clone was seen a few times. The chain links TRBV11-2 to TRBJ1-2; D unclear. V shed 4 bases and J shed 7 bases, with 22 bases lying between them. CDR3 length: 16 amino acids. In germline, CDR1 is SGHAT, CDR2 FQNNGV. CDR3 sequence: CASSSAWRREEFGYTF. In nucleotides, the CDR3 is TGTGCCAGCAGCTCCGCCTGGCGTAGGGAGGAGTTTGGCTACACCTTC. Using reference TRBV11-2 and TRBJ1-2 for the parts outside the CDR3, the full variable domain is EAGVAQSPRYKIIEKRQSVAFWCNPISGHATLYWYQQILGQGPKLLIQFQNNGVVDDSQLPKDRFSAERLKGVDSTLKIQPAKLEDSAVYLCASSSAWRREEFGYTFGSGTRLTVV.

The sample holds a few counts of this clone. The chain couples TRBV6-5 to TRBJ1-1; no reliable D call. The CDR3 runs 14 residues. The germline V gene has CDR1 MNHEY and CDR2 SVGAGI. The V end lost 4 bases, the J end lost 10 bases, and 19 bases lay between the germline ends. CDR3 protein: CASSSSKVESGAFF. In nucleotides, the CDR3 is TGTGCCAGCAGTTCTTCTAAAGTCGAGAGTGGAGCTTTCTTT.

The genes are TRBV6-5 and TRBJ1-2; 10 positions agree with TRBD1. J gave up 8 bases and V 5 bases, and 8 bases lay outside the gene matches. The CDR3 has 14 residues. Looked up from germline, CDR1 is MNHEY and CDR2 is SVGAGI. The chain's CDR3 is CASSPTGQGTGYTF. Here the CDR3 DNA reads TGTGCCAGCAGTCCTACGGGACAGGGGACGGGCTACACCTTC.

The genes are TRBV14 and TRBJ2-7; possibly TRBD1 for D (5 bases). The CDR3 runs to 15 residues. Trimming stripped 0 bases from V and 8 bases from J, with 17 bases between. Germline CDR1 is SGHDN and CDR2 is FVKESK. CDR3 loop: CASSQETGTSSKQYF. The CDR3 nucleotides read TGTGCCAGCAGCCAAGAAACAGGAACATCCTCCAAGCAGTACTTC.

The rearrangement joins TRBV4-1 to TRBJ2-2; D is ambiguous. Trimming stripped 0 bases from V and 2 bases from J, with 7 bases between. Looked up from germline, CDR1 is MGHRA and CDR2 is YSYEKL. The CDR3 runs to 15 residues. DNA for the CDR3: TGCGCCAGCAGCCAAGATGGTACTAACACCGGGGAGCTGTTTTTT. Translated: CASSQDGTNTGELFF.

The chain employs TRBV28 and TRBJ1-6; 7 positions agree with TRBD1. Germline CDR1 and CDR2: MDHEN and SYDVKM. The CDR3 consists of 15 residues. The ends lost 7 bases at V and 9 bases at J; junction bases unmatched: 12. The DNA of the CDR3 is TGTGCCAGCATTACCGCCGGGACAGTAACTTCACCCCTCCACTTT. Amino acids: CASITAGTVTSPLHF.